The clone carrying this T cell receptor (beta chain) was recorded at least ten times. The antigen remains undetermined. This specimen comes from a study of CD8 T cells in ankylosing spondylitis. Study findings and constraints: Typical of ankylosing spondylitis blood, it appeared, was a TCR beta motif of seven to nine highly homologous variants. Disease-linked clones were CD8+ and relatively rare in peripheral blood. Reportedly, disease-linked clones are significantly enriched in ankylosing spondylitis patients' matched synovial fluid.

The V gene's germline CDR1 is SNHLY and CDR2 FYNNEI. The CDR3 loop spans 11 amino acids. Trimming removed 8 bases at V and 8 bases at J, with 12 bases between. As the method for making TCR beta libraries, quantitative 5'-RACE with molecular barcodes was used. TCRdb reprocessed the 5' RACE reads via MiXCR and lists one record per CDR3 protein. The sample includes around 230,000 distinct CDR3 sequences, approximately 7.6% of them seen just once. V usage is TRBV2 and J usage is TRBJ1-1, with D perhaps matching TRBD1 (5 bases). The sequenced sample was blood, either unsorted or a sorted T cell fraction (not recorded which). This TCR was recovered from a female donor with ankylosing spondylitis or in good health (not recorded which). As DNA, the CDR3 is TGTGCCAGCTCGGGGACCTCCGAAGCTTTCTTT. Amino acid sequence: CASSGTSEAFF.